These 27 T cell receptor beta chains share one sample of origin, sequenced in a study of blood T cell repertoires in COVID-19. The repertoire was sequenced with immunoSEQ multiplex PCR; TCRdb's copy has only in-frame clones and lacks some. The profile shows hundreds of thousands of clones, approximately 84% of them singletons. The sequencing input was peripheral blood. The receptor set was obtained from a man aged 50 to 60 with COVID-19, enrolled during active disease.

The J gene is TRBJ1-2, the V gene TRBV2, with 9 nucleotides matching TRBD1. CDR3 size: 14 residues. Germline-derived CDR1 and CDR2 are SNHLY and FYNNEI. V lost 8 bases to trimming and J lost 7 bases; unmatched junction nucleotides: 11. The CDR3 loop is CASSQQGAFIGYTF. Here the CDR3 DNA reads TGTGCCAGCTCACAACAGGGGGCTTTTATTGGCTACACCTTC.

The genes are TRBV7-2 and TRBJ1-2; no reliable D call. With 5 bases removed from V and 3 bases from J, the gap between germline ends came to 13 bases. The length of the CDR3 is 14 residues. The germline V gene has CDR1 SGHTA and CDR2 FQGNSA. The CDR3 sequence: CASSLTGVDYGYTF. DNA for the CDR3: TGTGCCAGCAGCCTAACGGGTGTTGACTATGGCTACACCTTC.

The rearrangement joins TRBV7-9 to TRBJ2-5; perhaps TRBD2 as D (5 bases). Per the germline V gene, CDR1 is SEHNR and CDR2 is FQNEAQ (reference sequence). Trimming removed 2 bases at V and 0 bases at J, with 10 bases between. This CDR3 is built from 15 residues. The CDR3 DNA is TGTGCCAGCAGCTTACCCTTGCGGGACCAAGAGACCCAGTACTTC. It yields the protein CASSLPLRDQETQYF.

This clone has only a few counts. The chain joins TRBV2 to TRBJ1-5, with D possibly being TRBD1 (5 bases). V gave up 6 bases and J gave up 7 bases, with 16 bases separating them. The CDR3 runs to 14 residues. Germline lookup yields CDR1 SNHLY and CDR2 FYNNEI. CDR3 sequence: CASRGGDLTQPQHF. DNA of the CDR3: TGTGCCAGCAGGGGCGGGGACCTAACACAGCCCCAGCATTTT. Full variable domain (rest looked up from reference TRBV2 and TRBJ1-5): EPEVTQTPSHQVTQMGQEVILRCVPISNHLYFYWYRQILGQKVEFLVSFYNNEISEKSEIFDDQFSVERPDGSNFTLKIRSTKLEDSAMYFCASRGGDLTQPQHFGDGTRLSIL.

V is TRBV28 and J is TRBJ1-2; 7 bases line up with TRBD1. The CDR3 contains 13 residues. V gave up 6 bases and J gave up 8 bases; unmatched junction bases: 9. Germline lookup yields CDR1 MDHEN and CDR2 SYDVKM. The CDR3, as DNA: TGTGCCAGCAGGTCGGGACAGTATAGGGGCTACACCTTC. It is translated as CASRSGQYRGYTF.

J is TRBJ2-2 and V is TRBV10-2; D is ambiguous. Germline V gives CDR1 WSHSY, CDR2 SAAADI. V lost 6 bases and J lost 2, with 10 bases in between. The CDR3 extends over 14 amino acids. The CDR3 reads CASRTPRNTGELFF. For the CDR3, the DNA is TGCGCCAGCAGGACTCCTCGAAACACCGGGGAGCTGTTTTTT.

The chain carries TRBV23-1 and TRBJ1-2; 7 bases agree with TRBD1. TRBV23-1 is assigned to the ORF class and has an uncertain function. The V and J ends lost 3 bases and 1 base, in that order; junction bases with no gene match: 8. The CDR3 sequence is 16 residues long. The CDR3 loop is CASSQPGQPFNYGYTF. CDR3 in DNA: TGCGCCAGCAGTCAGCCGGGACAGCCTTTTAACTATGGCTACACCTTC.

V gene TRBV6-1 combines with J gene TRBJ2-4, with no clear D. This CDR3 has 13 residues. From germline, CDR1 is MNHNS and CDR2 SASEGT. Trimming removed 2 bases from V and 8 bases from J, with 10 bases in between. The CDR3 loop reads CASSETPGDIQYF. The CDR3 bases are TGTGCCAGCAGTGAAACCCCCGGAGACATTCAGTACTTC.

This clone was seen more than once but under ten times. The rearrangement joins TRBV19 to TRBJ2-2; 11 bases fit TRBD1. After removal of 6 bases from V and 5 bases from J, the junction contained 5 bases not matched to a gene. CDR3 size: 15 residues. Germline-derived CDR1 and CDR2 are LNHDA and SQIVND (reference sequence). The CDR3 bases are TGTGCCAGTAGCTGGACAGGGGGCCAGACCGGGGAGCTGTTTTTT. Protein product: CASSWTGGQTGELFF.

The chain carries TRBV19 and TRBJ1-2; a weak D match, TRBD1 (6 bases). CDR3 length: 16 amino acids. The V gene's germline CDR1 is LNHDA and CDR2 SQIVND (reference sequence). Trimming shortened V by 5 bases and J by 4 bases, and 20 bases separated the two germline ends. The CDR3 loop reads CASSVSSGEISYGYTF. The CDR3 DNA reads as TGTGCCAGTAGTGTCTCCTCAGGGGAAATTTCCTATGGCTACACCTTC.

The gene calls are TRBV7-9 and TRBJ1-1; 10 nucleotides agree with TRBD1. V trimming: 5 bases; J trimming: 0 bases; junction bases outside the gene matches: 6. The V gene's germline CDR1 is SEHNR and CDR2 FQNEAQ (reference sequence). This CDR3 contains 16 residues. This chain's CDR3 is CASSTDRGNLNTEAFF. The CDR3 nucleotides are TGTGCCAGCAGCACGGACAGGGGGAACCTGAACACTGAAGCTTTCTTT.

This sequence joins TRBV19 and TRBJ1-5, with TRBD1 matching 7 bases. The CDR3 is 15 amino acids. The V and J ends lost 5 bases and 2 bases, in that order; junction bases with no gene match: 6. Germline CDR1 is LNHDA and CDR2 is SQIVND (reference sequence). CDR3 in amino acids: CASSPPGQRNQPQHF. The CDR3 DNA follows: TGTGCCAGTAGTCCACCGGGACAGCGCAATCAGCCCCAGCATTTT.

The chain is built from TRBV7-9 and TRBJ1-3, with D uncertain. The germline CDR1 and CDR2 sequences are SEHNR and FQNEAQ (reference sequence). This CDR3 is 14 amino acids long. Trimming left V 5 bases short and J 2 bases short, with 10 bases between. For the CDR3, the DNA is TGTGCCAGCAGCCCCGACATCGCTGGAAACACCATATATTTT. Protein sequence: CASSPDIAGNTIYF.

This clone showed up just a few times. The genes are TRBV7-9 and TRBJ2-5, with 11 bases fitting TRBD2. This CDR3 spans 17 amino acids. V was clipped by 3 bases and J by 1 base; unmatched bases: 7. CDR1 and CDR2 from the germline V gene are SEHNR and FQNEAQ (reference sequence). The CDR3 DNA reads TGTGCCAGCAGCTTGGCCGGGACTAGCGGATCCCAAGAGACCCAGTACTTC. It yields the protein CASSLAGTSGSQETQYF.

The chain has TRBV19 and TRBJ2-7; 8 bases match TRBD2. Trimming took 9 bases from V and 5 from J; bases not matched to a gene: 12. From germline, CDR1 is LNHDA and CDR2 SQIVND (reference sequence). The CDR3 has 14 residues. CDR3 sequence: CASSGAGAGHEQYF. The CDR3 coding sequence is TGTGCCAGCTCGGGAGCGGGAGCCGGCCACGAGCAGTACTTC.

This rearrangement joins TRBV29-1 to TRBJ1-3, with 9 bases fitting TRBD1. Germline trimming cut 7 bases from V and 7 bases from J; bases unmatched to any gene: 8. The CDR3 covers 13 residues. Germline V gene sequence: CDR1 SQVTM, CDR2 ANQGSEA. The CDR3 DNA reads as TGCAGCGCCGGACAGGGGAATTCCAACACCATATATTTT. Translating gives CSAGQGNSNTIYF.

J is TRBJ2-2 and V is TRBV19; tentative D call: TRBD2 (6 bases). CDR3 length equals 17 residues. Per germline, CDR1 LNHDA and CDR2 SQIVND (reference sequence). Trimming left V 7 bases short and J 2 bases short, with 20 bases between. In nucleotides, the CDR3 is TGTGCCAGTACCGTTTTGGGGGGACGGATCAACACCGGGGAGCTGTTTTTT. Translating gives CASTVLGGRINTGELFF.

The CDR3 sequence: CASTIPSTVTEAFF. The CDR3 DNA reads as TGTGCCAGCACCATCCCGAGTACTGTAACTGAAGCTTTCTTT. The J gene is TRBJ1-1, the V gene TRBV7-9; the D is unclear. Germline CDR1 is SEHNR and CDR2 is FQNEAQ (reference sequence). The CDR3 runs to 14 residues. The V gene lost 7 bases and the J gene lost 5 bases, with 17 bases spanning the gap. Based on the CDR3 plus reference TRBV7-9 and TRBJ1-1, the full variable domain is DTGVSQNPRHKITKRGQNVTFRCDPISEHNRLYWYRQTLGQGPEFLTYFQNEAQLEKSRLLSDRFSAERPKGSFSTLEIQRTEQGDSAMYLCASTIPSTVTEAFFGQGTRLTVV.

The chain recombines TRBV9 with TRBJ1-1; D is uncertain. CDR3 size: 14 residues. V dropped 4 bases and J dropped 5 bases, with 15 bases sitting between them. Germline values: CDR1 SGDLS, CDR2 YYNGEE. The CDR3 spells CASSPLRGVTEAFF. The CDR3 coding sequence is TGTGCCAGCAGCCCGCTCCGGGGTGTGACTGAAGCTTTCTTT.

The CDR3 region is CASSQRQGLGDQPQHF. The DNA for the CDR3 is TGTGCCAGCAGCCAAAGACAGGGGCTTGGGGATCAGCCCCAGCATTTT. The V gene is TRBV3-1 (or the pseudogene TRBV3-2), the J gene TRBJ1-5; the match to TRBD1 covers 8 bases. CDR1 and CDR2 (germline): LGHDT, YNNKEL (reference sequence). The CDR3 consists of 16 residues. V trimming: 2 bases; J trimming: 5 bases; junction bases outside the gene matches: 8.

V and J are TRBV7-3 and TRBJ1-2; 7 bases fit TRBD1. The CDR3 has 16 amino acids. Germline V gene sequence: CDR1 SGHTA, CDR2 FQGTGA. Trimming at V came to 8 bases and at J to 8 bases, leaving 20 bases not matched to a gene. The DNA for the CDR3 is TGTGCCAGCTCCCCGGGATTACCCGGCACAGGGGTCGGCTACACCTTC. Residues: CASSPGLPGTGVGYTF.

The chain combines TRBV7-6 with TRBJ2-7; D possibly corresponds to TRBD2 (5 bases). This CDR3 has 16 residues. CDR1 and CDR2 (germline): SGHVS, FNYEAQ. The ends were cut back, 3 bases at V and 4 bases at J, with 19 bases in the middle. The CDR3 DNA sequence: TGTGCCAGCAGCTTTACCGAAACTAGTCCTTTTTACGAGCAGTACTTC. It encodes CASSFTETSPFYEQYF.

This clone has ten or more counts. This rearrangement joins TRBV12-3 or TRBV12-4 to TRBJ2-7; 8 bases are shared with TRBD1. The length of the CDR3 is 13 residues. Trimming at V came to 5 bases and at J to 12 bases, leaving 12 bases not matched to a gene. Here the CDR3 reads CASSPKQNRGAYF. The CDR3 region has the DNA TGTGCCAGCAGTCCGAAGCAAAACAGGGGGGCGTACTTC.

This chain joins TRBV6-6 and TRBJ1-2; D is possibly TRBD1 (5 bases). Germline V gene data show CDR1 as MNHNY and CDR2 as SVGAGI (reference sequence). CDR3 length equals 14 residues. V shed 5 bases and J shed 6 bases, with 16 bases lying between them. The DNA for the CDR3 is TGTGCCAGCAGTAAAATGCAGGGAAGGGATGGCTACACCTTC. The encoded protein is CASSKMQGRDGYTF.

V and J are TRBV6-5 and TRBJ2-3, with TRBD2 identical over 10 bases. CDR1 and CDR2 from the germline V gene are MNHEY and SVGAGI. The CDR3 contains 16 residues. The V segment lost 2 bases and the J segment 6 bases; nucleotides outside the gene matches: 8. This chain's CDR3 is CASSYRGLAARDTQYF. Here the CDR3 DNA reads TGTGCCAGCAGTTACCGCGGACTAGCGGCCCGGGATACGCAGTATTTT.

The V call is TRBV2, the J call TRBJ2-5; the match to TRBD2 covers 7 bases. Trimming at V came to 6 bases and at J to 5 bases, leaving 12 bases not matched to a gene. This CDR3 is 15 amino acids long. Germline V gives CDR1 SNHLY, CDR2 FYNNEI. Here the CDR3 reads CASRPRSGALETQYF. CDR3 coding DNA: TGTGCCAGCAGGCCCCGAAGCGGGGCATTGGAGACCCAGTACTTC.

The CDR3 nucleotides are TGTGCCAGCAGCCAGATGACAGGGGTAAGCACAGATACGCAGTATTTT. Translating it yields CASSQMTGVSTDTQYF. This chain uses TRBV4-2 with TRBJ2-3; 8 positions match TRBD1. J gave up 0 bases and V 3 bases, and 5 bases lay outside the gene matches. This CDR3 is 16 amino acids long. Germline CDR1 LGHNA, CDR2 YNFKEQ.